This T cell receptor beta chain came from a study of identical twins. Study-wide results and caveats: Instead of following the same donors, the conclusions were based on cross-sectional statistical analysis.

Germline CDR1 DFQATT, CDR2 SNEGSKA (reference sequence). V was pared by 4 bases and J by 2 bases, with 12 bases between. The CDR3 loop spans 13 amino acids. Many counts were recorded for this clonotype. The antigen is unknown. TCRdb reprocessed the 5' RACE reads with MiXCR, giving one entry per CDR3 protein. The sample comprises about 240,000 distinct CDR3 sequences, 8% to 11% of which are singletons, and approximately 11% rests with the top ten. The TCR originated in a man aged 50 or older in good health. The chain has TRBV20-1 and TRBJ2-7; possibly TRBD2 for D (6 bases). The sample comprised memory T cells sorted from blood. CDR3 amino acids: CSANGLSTYEQYF. CDR3 sequence (DNA): TGCAGTGCTAACGGACTATCCACCTACGAGCAGTACTTC.